The 7 T cell receptor beta chains in this list originate from one sample, sequenced in a study of blood T cell repertoires in COVID-19. Assay used: immunoSEQ multiplex PCR; TCRdb lists only in-frame clones, some missing. This table holds 150,000 to 200,000 clones, around 90% found once. Sequencing used peripheral blood. The receptor source for this set is a man between 18 and 35 years old with COVID-19, enrolled during active disease.

V is TRBV5-4 and J is TRBJ1-1; TRBD1 might be the D (5 bases). Germline lookup yields CDR1 SGHNT and CDR2 YYREEE (reference sequence). V was shortened by 4 bases and J by 5 bases, with 12 bases between the two germline ends. The CDR3 consists of 13 residues. As DNA, the CDR3 is TGTGCCAGCAGCAACCTCAGGGCGACTGAAGCTTTCTTT. It yields the protein CASSNLRATEAFF. The full variable domain, with the rest looked up from reference TRBV5-4 and TRBJ1-1, is ETGVTQSPTHLIKTRGQQVTLRCSSQSGHNTVSWYQQALGQGPQFIFQYYREEENGRGNFPPRFSGLQFPNYSSELNVNALELDDSALYLCASSNLRATEAFFGQGTRLTVV.

V usage is TRBV16 and J usage is TRBJ2-7; TRBD2 matches at 10 bases. V lost 0 bases to trimming and J lost 4 bases; unmatched junction nucleotides: 6. Germline V gives CDR1 KGHSY, CDR2 FQNENV. This CDR3 comprises 16 residues. The CDR3 DNA reads as TGTGCCAGCAGCCAATCCCCTAGCGGGAGTAGTTACGAGCAGTACTTC. Its protein product is CASSQSPSGSSYEQYF.

The count of this clone is one. The J gene is TRBJ2-2, the V gene TRBV7-9; 11 bases are a match to TRBD2. Unmatched junction bases numbered 4, after V lost 3 bases and J lost 4 bases. Per germline, CDR1 SEHNR and CDR2 FQNEAQ (reference sequence). The CDR3 has 16 amino acids. The CDR3 loop is CASSFLAGGSTGELFF. The CDR3 nucleotides are TGTGCCAGCAGCTTTTTAGCGGGAGGGAGCACCGGGGAGCTGTTTTTT.

V usage is TRBV6-5 and J usage is TRBJ1-2; 9 bases map to TRBD1. The CDR3 totals 16 residues. Germline trimming cut 1 base from V and 6 bases from J; bases unmatched to any gene: 9. Germline values: CDR1 MNHEY, CDR2 SVGAGI. The CDR3 is CASSYFQSGTGHGYTF. The CDR3 nucleotides are TGTGCCAGCAGTTACTTTCAATCCGGGACAGGGCATGGCTACACCTTC.

The CDR3 DNA follows: TGTGCCACCAGTGATCCTGGCAGGGTATCTGGTCGGGGCACAGATACGCAGTATTTT. This translates into CATSDPGRVSGRGTDTQYF. This chain connects TRBV24-1 to TRBJ2-3; D is perhaps TRBD1 (5 bases). This CDR3 comprises 19 residues. V was shortened by 3 bases and J by 1 base, with 22 bases between the two germline ends. In germline, CDR1 is KGHDR, CDR2 SFDVKD.

The chain employs TRBV5-5 and TRBJ2-7, with D unclear. V lost 1 base to trimming and J lost 5 bases, with 10 bases between them. The germline CDR1 and CDR2 sequences are SGHKS and YYEKEE (reference sequence). The CDR3 runs to 13 residues. The CDR3 sequence is CASSLITIDEQYF. The DNA for the CDR3 is TGTGCCAGCAGCTTGATAACGATAGACGAGCAGTACTTC.

This chain connects TRBV9 to TRBJ1-1, with a tentative D call TRBD1 (5 bases). This CDR3 region has 16 residues. Trimming removed 4 bases from V and 1 base from J, with 17 bases in between. Germline-derived CDR1 and CDR2 are SGDLS and YYNGEE. CDR3 protein: CASSLGPGTGNTEAFF. CDR3 nucleotide sequence: TGTGCCAGCAGCCTCGGACCCGGGACTGGGAACACTGAAGCTTTCTTT.